This TCR beta chain was retrieved from a study of control samples from healthy donors and cancer patients. After removal of 3 bases from V and 3 bases from J, the junction contained 3 bases not matched to a gene. CDR1 and CDR2 from the germline V gene are MDHEN and SYDVKM. The CDR3 loop spans 15 amino acids. Assay used: immunoSEQ multiplex PCR; TCRdb lists only in-frame clones, some missing. The sample carries about 18,000 clones, 80% to 90% recorded once. The sample comprised PBMCs. The TCR was taken from a woman between 70 and 85 years old with lung cancer. The V and J genes are TRBV28 and TRBJ2-2; TRBD2 matches at 8 bases. The CDR3 region is CASSFSGGHTGELFF. CDR3 bases: TGTGCCAGCAGTTTTTCGGGAGGGCACACCGGGGAGCTGTTTTTT.